A single sample gave rise to the 11 T cell receptor beta chains below, sequenced in a study of T-cell reconstitution after alpha-beta-depleted transplantation in children. Unique molecular identifiers featured in how the TCRbeta library was prepared. TCRdb re-analysed the PCR reads in MiXCR, keeping a single row per CDR3 protein. The sample shows some 240,000 distinct CDR3 sequences, about 12% of them seen only once. Sequenced material: PBMCs from the stem cell graft donor, taken from the stem cell graft. The receptors were sampled from a human donor who donated a stem cell graft to a child with acute lymphoblastic leukemia.

This clonotype appeared many times. V is TRBV7-9 and J is TRBJ1-6; D is possibly TRBD1 (5 bases). Germline V lookup: CDR1 SEHNR, CDR2 FQNEAQ (reference sequence). Deletions cut 1 base from V and 4 bases from J, with 11 bases between. The CDR3 consists of 16 residues. The CDR3, as DNA: TGTGCCAGCAGCTTAGAGGGGTTACCTTATAATTCACCCCTCCACTTT. The encoded protein is CASSLEGLPYNSPLHF.

This clonotype came up many times. The J gene is TRBJ2-3, the V gene TRBV4-3; tentatively, D is TRBD1 (6 bases). Looked up from germline, CDR1 is LGHNA and CDR2 is YSLEER. The CDR3 has 14 residues. Trimming left V 4 bases short and J 4 bases short, with 12 bases between. The CDR3 DNA is TGCGCCAGCAGCCGAGGACAGTCGGCAGATACGCAGTATTTT. Amino acids: CASSRGQSADTQYF.

In this sample, this clonotype turned up many times. The V call is TRBV29-1, the J call TRBJ2-1; 9 bases map to TRBD1. Germline V gene lookup returns CDR1 SQVTM and CDR2 ANQGSEA. The CDR3 spans 14 residues. Trimming at V came to 3 bases and at J to 7 bases, leaving 7 bases not matched to a gene. The CDR3 DNA reads as TGCAGCGTTGAGGGGACAGGGTCTGAGAATGAGCAGTTCTTC. This encodes CSVEGTGSENEQFF.

CDR3 nucleotides: TGTGCCAGTAGTACTGGGCGAGTAACAGAGGCTAATCAGCCCCAGCATTTT. Translating gives CASSTGRVTEANQPQHF. The chain uses TRBV19 and TRBJ1-5; D gene ambiguous. Per germline, CDR1 LNHDA and CDR2 SQIVND (reference sequence). The V gene lost 4 bases and the J gene lost 4 bases, with 20 bases spanning the gap. The length of the CDR3 is 17 residues. The full variable domain, its missing parts supplied by reference TRBV19 and TRBJ1-5, is DGGITQSPKYLFRKEGQNVTLSCEQNLNHDAMYWYRQDPGQGLRLIYYSQIVNDFQKGDIAEGYSVSREKKESFPLTVTSAQKNPTAFYLCASSTGRVTEANQPQHFGDGTRLSIL.

At least ten counts were recorded for this clonotype. The rearrangement uses TRBV7-2 and TRBJ2-3, with unresolved D. Trimming took off 3 bases at V and 10 bases at J, with 5 bases between the two ends. The germline gives CDR1 SGHTA, CDR2 FQGNSA. CDR3 length: 10 residues. For the CDR3, the DNA is TGTGCCAGCAGCTTCACCTCGCAGTATTTT. Protein: CASSFTSQYF.

This clonotype came up many times. The gene calls are TRBV29-1 and TRBJ2-4, with D perhaps TRBD2 (6 bases). The CDR3 is 15 amino acids. V was cut by 5 bases and J by 2 bases, with 16 bases left in between. Germline V lookup: CDR1 SQVTM, CDR2 ANQGSEA. The CDR3 region is CSVTRLEVTKNIQYF. The CDR3, as DNA: TGCAGCGTTACCCGACTAGAGGTTACCAAAAACATTCAGTACTTC.

The table lists this clonotype with many counts. The chain links TRBV20-1 to TRBJ2-6; D is uncertain. This CDR3 contains 13 residues. The V end was cut by 5 bases, the J end by 2 bases, with 7 bases between. Germline values: CDR1 DFQATT, CDR2 SNEGSKA (reference sequence). The CDR3 nucleotides read TGCAGTGCTGCAGATACTGGGGCCAACGTCCTGACTTTC. This sequence encodes CSAADTGANVLTF.

This clonotype was recorded at least ten times. The rearrangement uses TRBV20-1 and TRBJ1-1; 8 nucleotides agree with TRBD1. Germline assignment: CDR1 DFQATT and CDR2 SNEGSKA (reference sequence). Trimming took 5 bases from V and 1 from J; bases not matched to a gene: 9. This CDR3 is 15 amino acids long. Here the CDR3 DNA reads TGCAGTGCTTACTCCGGGACAGGAGCGAACACTGAAGCTTTCTTT. It codes for CSAYSGTGANTEAFF.

Only a few counts were recorded for this clonotype. This chain connects TRBV7-2 to TRBJ2-5; D could derive from TRBD1 or TRBD2 (5 bases each). The germline CDR1 and CDR2 sequences are SGHTA and FQGNSA. The CDR3 is 15 amino acids. V lost 3 bases and J lost 5, with 16 bases in between. DNA of the CDR3: TGTGCCAGCAGCTTTCTGCCGGGTGAGGGGGAGACCCAGTACTTC. Translation: CASSFLPGEGETQYF.

Comments on this clonotype: A much larger clone differs from this one at a single base, so this may be a read error. V is TRBV5-1 and J is TRBJ1-1; TRBD1 agrees at 7 bases. CDR1 and CDR2 (germline): SGHRS, YFSETQ. The length of the CDR3 is 17 residues. In DNA, the CDR3 is TGCGCCAGCAGCGTTCAGGTAGGGGGCCCCGTGAACACTGACGCTTTCTTT. Its protein is CASSVQVGGPVNTDAFF.

This clonotype was recorded once. A much larger clonotype is one base distant, so this may be a read error. J is TRBJ1-1 and V is TRBV12-3 or TRBV12-4, with TRBD1 identical over 7 bases. The CDR3 runs to 17 residues. The CDR3 bases are TGTGCCAGCACCGAAGCAACAGGGGATTGGATGAACAATGAAGCTTTCTTT. Amino acid sequence: CASTEATGDWMNNEAFF.